This is a list of T cell receptor beta chains from one sample in a study of identical twins. A single record per CDR3 protein comes from TCRdb applying MiXCR to the 5' RACE reads. The sample yields 650,000 to 800,000 distinct CDR3 sequences, about 9.4% seen once. These data were likewise used in another study, on yellow fever vaccine responses in identical twins.

The sample comprised PBMCs. Receptors originate from a woman younger than 35 in good health. Each CDR3 is given with its conserved first and last residue. D genes are given only for firm matches. The size entry is marked missing in some rows and otherwise reads once, few, many or a size class.

V gene	CDR3 length	J gene	D gene	clone size	CDR3 DNA	CDR3 protein
TRBV9	19	TRBJ2-2	TRBD2	.	TGTGCCAGCAGCGTAGAGGTACTAGCGGGGGGGCGTAACACCGGGGAGCTGTTTTTT	CASSVEVLAGGRNTGELFF
TRBV3-1	13	TRBJ1-6	.	few	TGTGCCAGCAACGGACGGGAGCGAGCACCCCTCCACTTT	CASNGRERAPLHF
TRBV3-1	15	TRBJ2-1	.	few	TGTGCCAGCAGCCGAGGAGCGGGCGCCGGGGATGAGCAGTTCTTC	CASSRGAGAGDEQFF
TRBV5-1	14	TRBJ2-7	.	few	TGCGCCAGCAGCTTAAAATCAGGATTGAACGAGCAGTACTTC	CASSLKSGLNEQYF
TRBV5-1	14	TRBJ2-2	.	.	TGCGCCAGCTCCAACAAGACGAACACCGGGGAGCTGTTTTTT	CASSNKTNTGELFF
TRBV7-9	15	TRBJ2-7	.	.	TGTGCCAGCAGCTTAGAGCGTGACAACCCCTACGAGCAGTACTTC	CASSLERDNPYEQYF
TRBV20-1	15	TRBJ1-4	TRBD1	few	TGCAGTGCTACTCACAGGGGTTCGGGTAATGAAAAACTGTTTTTT	CSATHRGSGNEKLFF
TRBV5-1	18	TRBJ2-2	.	few	TGCGCCAGCAGCTTGGGCCCCTCTAGCAAATCGAACACCGGGGAGCTGTTTTTT	CASSLGPSSKSNTGELFF
TRBV7-3	14	TRBJ1-1	.	.	TGTGCCAGCAGCCCTCGTCCGAGGAACACTGAAGCTTTCTTT	CASSPRPRNTEAFF
TRBV27	14	TRBJ2-3	.	many	TGTGCCAGCAGTTTAGCGGTTAGCACAGATACGCAGTATTTT	CASSLAVSTDTQYF
TRBV28	15	TRBJ2-6	.	many	TGTGCCAGCAGTTTAGACAGCCTGGGGGCCAACGTCCTGACTTTC	CASSLDSLGANVLTF
TRBV7-3	15	TRBJ2-2	.	few	TGTGCCAGCAGCTTAACGCAGGACCGCACCGGGGAGCTGTTTTTT	CASSLTQDRTGELFF
TRBV12-3/TRBV12-4	13	TRBJ2-3	TRBD2	.	TGTCCCCCCAGGATGGGGGGGGAAGATACGCAGTATTTT	CPPRMGGEDTQYF
TRBV11-2	19	TRBJ1-6	.	few	TGTGCCAGCAGCTTAATATCTCAGTCGGGGAGCTCCTATAATTCACCCCTCCACTTT	CASSLISQSGSSYNSPLHF
TRBV20-1	14	TRBJ2-1	TRBD2	.	TGCAGTTCTACTGTGACTAGCGGACGAAATGAGCAGTTCTTC	CSSTVTSGRNEQFF
TRBV5-1	16	TRBJ2-7	TRBD1	few	TGCGCCAGCAGCTTGGCATGGCAGGGGGCATCCTACGAGCAGTACTTC	CASSLAWQGASYEQYF
TRBV5-1	15	TRBJ1-4	TRBD1	many	TGCGCCAGCAGCTTCAAAACCGGGACAGGCACCCATCTGTTTTTT	CASSFKTGTGTHLFF
TRBV28	15	TRBJ2-2	TRBD2	many	TGTGCCAGCAAAGGCGGGGGGGCCAACACCGGGGAGCTGTTTTTT	CASKGGGANTGELFF
TRBV12-3/TRBV12-4	15	TRBJ1-2	.	.	TGTGCCAGCAGTTTAGATCTAAGGGGGTTCTATGGCTACACCTTC	CASSLDLRGFYGYTF
TRBV12-3/TRBV12-4	16	TRBJ1-5	.	many	TGTGCCAGCAGTGATGGACAGACAGGTCTGGTTCAGCCCCAGCATTTT	CASSDGQTGLVQPQHF
TRBV10-3	14	TRBJ1-2	.	many	TGTGCCATCATTGGGGCAGCGGGCGGTAATGGCTACACCTTC	CAIIGAAGGNGYTF
TRBV25-1	15	TRBJ2-5	.	.	TGTGCCAGCAGTGAATCCCACGGGGGGCGGGAGACCCAGTACTTC	CASSESHGGRETQYF
TRBV4-1	14	TRBJ2-5	.	few	TGCGCCAGCAGCCAAGAGGGGCCCTGGGAGACCCAGTACTTC	CASSQEGPWETQYF
TRBV12-3/TRBV12-4	13	TRBJ2-7	TRBD1	many	TGTGCCAGCAGACGTACAGGGGGCTACGAGCAGTACTTC	CASRRTGGYEQYF
TRBV7-9	17	TRBJ2-6	TRBD1	many	TGTGCCAGCAGCTTGACAGGGATGATCTCTGGGGCCAACGTCCTGACTTTC	CASSLTGMISGANVLTF
TRBV4-3	16	TRBJ2-7	TRBD2	few	TGCGCCAGCAGCCAAGGTTCGGCTAGCGGCCAATACGAGCAGTACTTC	CASSQGSASGQYEQYF
TRBV18	19	TRBJ1-1	TRBD1	few	TGTGCCAGCTCACCGATCGCTCCGGGACAGATGGGAATGAACACTGAAGCTTTCTTT	CASSPIAPGQMGMNTEAFF
TRBV6-5	15	TRBJ2-1	TRBD1	few	TGTGCCAGCAGTTACTCGACAGGGGTGTCGAATGAGCAGTTCTTC	CASSYSTGVSNEQFF
TRBV14	16	TRBJ1-1	.	.	TGTGCCAGCAGCCAGGGTGGGTCCGGGAGGAACACTGAAGCTTTCTTT	CASSQGGSGRNTEAFF
TRBV29-1	13	TRBJ2-1	TRBD2	many	TGCAGCGTGAGGCGGGAGACCTACAATGAGCAGTTCTTC	CSVRRETYNEQFF
TRBV6-1	14	TRBJ1-1	.	few	TGTGCCAGCAGTGAAGAACCAGAGTGGGCTGAAGCTTTCTTT	CASSEEPEWAEAFF
TRBV10-3	15	TRBJ1-4	.	few	TGTGCCATCAGCGGCAGCGACGCAACTAATGAAAAACTGTTTTTT	CAISGSDATNEKLFF
TRBV7-6	16	TRBJ2-1	.	many	TGTGCCAGCAGCTTAGTATTCCGGCTGGACTACAATGAGCAGTTCTTC	CASSLVFRLDYNEQFF
TRBV5-1	14	TRBJ2-1	TRBD2	many	TGCGCCAGCTCACGATGGGATGGGACTAGCGGGCCAGTCTTC	CASSRWDGTSGPVF
TRBV4-1	14	TRBJ2-7	.	few	TGCGCCAGCAGCCAAGAAGAGTATTTCTACGAGCAGTACTTC	CASSQEEYFYEQYF
TRBV5-1	14	TRBJ2-7	TRBD2	.	TGCGCCAGCAGCTTGGGCGGGAGCCCCCTCGAGCAGTACTTC	CASSLGGSPLEQYF
TRBV15	13	TRBJ2-5	.	.	TGTGCCACCAGGCCACCGTCGGAAGAGACCCAGTACTTC	CATRPPSEETQYF
TRBV20-1	14	TRBJ2-2	TRBD1	.	TGCAGTGTTCCCGGACAGGGAGAGACCGGGGAGCTGTTTTTT	CSVPGQGETGELFF
TRBV5-1	17	TRBJ2-3	.	many	TGCGCCAGCAGCTTGGGCCTCCGTCCTTCATCCACAGATACGCAGTATTTT	CASSLGLRPSSTDTQYF
TRBV19	12	TRBJ2-7	.	few	TGTGCCAGTAGCAAGGGGTCGGGGGAGCAGTACTTC	CASSKGSGEQYF
TRBV7-9	16	TRBJ2-4	TRBD2	few	TGTGCCAGCAGCTTGGGGACTACATTAGCCAAAAACATTCAGTACTTC	CASSLGTTLAKNIQYF
TRBV7-9	16	TRBJ2-5	TRBD2	few	TGTGCCAGCAGCAGGACTAGCGGGGGTCATAAAGAGACCCAGTACTTC	CASSRTSGGHKETQYF
TRBV30	15	TRBJ2-1	TRBD2	.	TGTGCCTGGAGTGGACTAGCGGGAGGCTACAATGAGCAGTTCTTC	CAWSGLAGGYNEQFF
TRBV2	18	TRBJ2-7	TRBD2	.	TGTGCCTTCAACCAAGGACTAGCGGGAGGCCTCCCCTCCTACGAGCAGTACTTC	CAFNQGLAGGLPSYEQYF
TRBV6-1	14	TRBJ2-3	.	.	TGTGCCAGCTCCGCGGTGGATGAGGTAGATACGCAGTATTTT	CASSAVDEVDTQYF
TRBV5-6	15	TRBJ2-7	TRBD1	few	TGTGCCAGCAGCCCCGGGACAGGGGGCGTCTACGAGCAGTACTTC	CASSPGTGGVYEQYF